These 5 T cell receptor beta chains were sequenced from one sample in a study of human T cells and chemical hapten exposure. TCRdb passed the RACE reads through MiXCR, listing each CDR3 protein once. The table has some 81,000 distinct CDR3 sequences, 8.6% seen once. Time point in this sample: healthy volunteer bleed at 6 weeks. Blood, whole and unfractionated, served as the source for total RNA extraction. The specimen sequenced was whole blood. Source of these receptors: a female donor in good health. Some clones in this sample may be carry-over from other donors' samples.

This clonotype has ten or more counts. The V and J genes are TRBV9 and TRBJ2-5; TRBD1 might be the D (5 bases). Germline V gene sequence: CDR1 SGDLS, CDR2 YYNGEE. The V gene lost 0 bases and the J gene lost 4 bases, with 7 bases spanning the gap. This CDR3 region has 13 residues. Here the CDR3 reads CASSVAGAETQYF. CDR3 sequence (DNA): TGTGCCAGCAGCGTAGCTGGGGCAGAGACCCAGTACTTC.

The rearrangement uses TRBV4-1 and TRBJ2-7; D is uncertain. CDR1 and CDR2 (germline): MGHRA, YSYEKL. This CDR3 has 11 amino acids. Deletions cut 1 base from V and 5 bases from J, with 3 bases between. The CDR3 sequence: CASSQGNEQYF. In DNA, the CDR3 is TGCGCCAGCAGCCAAGGCAACGAGCAGTACTTC.

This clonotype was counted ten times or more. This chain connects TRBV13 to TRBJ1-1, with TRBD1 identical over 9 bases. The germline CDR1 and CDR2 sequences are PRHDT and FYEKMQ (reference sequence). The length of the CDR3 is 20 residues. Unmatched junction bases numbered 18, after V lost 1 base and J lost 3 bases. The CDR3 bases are TGTGCCAGCAGCTTAGAGCCGCTGGGACAGGGCTACTATCCCCACACTGAAGCTTTCTTT. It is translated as CASSLEPLGQGYYPHTEAFF.

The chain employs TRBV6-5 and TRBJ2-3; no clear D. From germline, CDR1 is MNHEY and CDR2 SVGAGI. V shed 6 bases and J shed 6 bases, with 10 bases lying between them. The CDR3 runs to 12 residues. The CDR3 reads CASRSPGDTQYF. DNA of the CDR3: TGTGCCAGCAGATCCCCTGGGGATACGCAGTATTTT.

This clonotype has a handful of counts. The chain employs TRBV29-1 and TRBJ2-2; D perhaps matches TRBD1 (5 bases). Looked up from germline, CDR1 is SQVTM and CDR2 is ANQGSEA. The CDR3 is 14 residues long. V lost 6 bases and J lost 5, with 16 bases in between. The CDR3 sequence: CSVGSGYKTGELFF. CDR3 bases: TGCAGCGTAGGCTCAGGGTATAAGACCGGGGAGCTGTTTTTT.